Below are 4 T cell receptor beta chains sequenced from a single sample in a study of T cells in narcolepsy. Data came from immunoSEQ multiplex PCR; TCRdb stores just in-frame clones and leaves some out. The table shows tens of thousands of clones, with approximately 77% occurring only once. The sample comprised memory (CD45RA-) CD4+ T cells from blood. The source of these receptors is a human donor in good health.

This clone was seen a handful of times. The chain has TRBV6-1 and TRBJ1-6; perhaps TRBD1 as D (6 bases). The CDR3 runs to 14 residues. Trimming removed 5 bases from V and 7 bases from J, with 12 bases in between. The germline V gene encodes CDR1 MNHNS and CDR2 SASEGT. The CDR3 sequence: CASSSGRGNSPLHF. In DNA form, the CDR3 reads TGTGCCAGCAGTTCAGGGAGGGGGAATTCACCCCTCCACTTT.

This chain joins TRBV18 and TRBJ2-7; 11 bases are shared with TRBD2. The junction had 8 bases not matched to a gene; V was cut back by 4 bases and J by 6 bases. The CDR3 has 15 amino acids. Germline assignment: CDR1 KGHSH and CDR2 LQKENI. As DNA, the CDR3 is TGTGCCAGCTCACGGACCCTAGCGGGGGGTTTCGAGCAGTACTTC. Translated: CASSRTLAGGFEQYF.

This chain connects TRBV28 to TRBJ1-1, with TRBD1 identical over 9 bases. Germline values: CDR1 MDHEN, CDR2 SYDVKM. V lost 7 bases and J lost 11; bases outside the gene matches: 14. The CDR3 loop spans 14 amino acids. CDR3 sequence: CASNAPSQGAGAFF. The DNA for the CDR3 is TGTGCCAGCAACGCACCTTCACAGGGGGCCGGGGCTTTCTTT.

Only one count was recorded for this clone. The chain carries TRBV28 and TRBJ2-6; TRBD1 matches at 7 bases. V lost 10 bases, J lost 2 bases, and 8 bases stayed unmatched. Germline V gives CDR1 MDHEN, CDR2 SYDVKM. CDR3 size: 15 residues. DNA of the CDR3: TGTGCCACCGCTCCCCAGGGGGCTGGGGCCAACGTCCTGACTTTC. It specifies CATAPQGAGANVLTF.